These 10 T cell receptor beta chains came from one sample sequenced in a study of T cell responses to AZD1222 COVID-19 vaccine. The assay was immunoSEQ multiplex PCR, and TCRdb's table has in-frame clones only and misses some. The profile shows about 120,000 clones, 80% to 95% of them singletons. Material: peripheral blood, obtained on day 0 of AZD1222 vaccination. The receptors come from an adult in good health.

V usage is TRBV7-9 and J usage is TRBJ1-2, with D perhaps matching TRBD1 (5 bases). CDR3 length: 14 residues. Germline CDR1 is SEHNR and CDR2 is FQNEAQ (reference sequence). The V end lost 1 base, the J end lost 14 bases, and 20 bases lay between the germline ends. The CDR3 sequence is CASSLEEGHPGVTF. CDR3 bases: TGTGCCAGCAGCTTAGAAGAGGGGCATCCGGGAGTAACCTTC.

This chain links TRBV9 with TRBJ1-1, with 7 bases that match TRBD1. Germline CDR1 and CDR2: SGDLS and YYNGEE. The CDR3 is 14 amino acids. J lost 1 base, V lost 3 bases, and 3 bases had no gene match. The CDR3 DNA reads as TGTGCCAGCAGCGCTAGGACAGGGAACACTGAAGCTTTCTTT. Protein sequence: CASSARTGNTEAFF. The full variable domain, completed using reference TRBV9 and TRBJ1-1, is DSGVTQTPKHLITATGQRVTLRCSPRSGDLSVYWYQQSLDQGLQFLIQYYNGEERAKGNILERFSAQQFPDLHSELNLSSLELGDSALYFCASSARTGNTEAFFGQGTRLTVV.

V and J are TRBV3-1 (or the pseudogene TRBV3-2) and TRBJ1-2; D is unresolved. The CDR3 length is 11 residues. From germline, CDR1 is LGHDT and CDR2 YNNKEL (reference sequence). Between the trimmed V and J ends, which lost 1 base and 14 bases, there was a span of 11 bases. Written as DNA, the CDR3 is TGTGCCAGCAGCCAAGGAGGCCGATCTACCTTC. Translation: CASSQGGRSTF.

The chain joins TRBV5-8 to TRBJ2-1; 10 positions match TRBD2. Germline assignment: CDR1 SGHTS and CDR2 YDEGEE. The CDR3 consists of 15 residues. V lost 5 bases, J lost 4 bases, and 6 bases stayed unmatched. The DNA for the CDR3 is TGTGCCAGCAGGGCTCTAGCGGGAGTATACAATGAGCAGTTCTTC. Translating gives CASRALAGVYNEQFF.

The V gene is TRBV12-3 or TRBV12-4, the J gene TRBJ1-1; no clear D gene. The CDR3 has 13 amino acids. Trimming took off 4 bases at V and 0 bases at J, with 6 bases between the two ends. This chain's CDR3 is CASSSQMNTEAFF. The CDR3 DNA reads TGTGCCAGCAGTTCCCAGATGAACACTGAAGCTTTCTTT.

With regard to this clone: At one boundary the junction diverges from the germline segment, which might be a read error. The rearrangement links TRBV7-2 to TRBJ2-1; D not certain. Germline V lookup: CDR1 SGHTA, CDR2 FQGNSA. The CDR3 runs 11 residues. DNA of the CDR3: TGTGCCAGCAGCCCCTACGATGAGCAGTTCTTC. Protein product: CASSPYDEQFF.

This chain connects TRBV20-1 to TRBJ1-5; D unresolved. This CDR3 is built from 13 residues. Trimming pared 3 bases from V and 0 bases from J, leaving 6 bases between. Germline V gives CDR1 DFQATT, CDR2 SNEGSKA (reference sequence). CDR3 nucleotide sequence: TGCAGTGCTAGTGAGGATAGCAATCAGCCCCAGCATTTT. This translates into CSASEDSNQPQHF.

The chain combines TRBV27 with TRBJ2-7; TRBD1 is a possible D gene (5 bases). This CDR3 is built from 13 residues. The ends were cut back, 6 bases at V and 4 bases at J, with 13 bases in the middle. The germline CDR1 and CDR2 sequences are MNHEY and SMNVEV (reference sequence). The CDR3 sequence is CASRSGSWYEQYF. DNA for the CDR3: TGTGCCAGCAGGTCAGGGTCTTGGTACGAGCAGTACTTC.

Written as DNA, the CDR3 is TGTGCCAGCAGCTTATTGTCTAGTGGGGACGAGCAGTACTTC. Amino acids: CASSLLSSGDEQYF. This sequence joins TRBV7-2 and TRBJ2-7; D is uncertain. V was clipped by 2 bases and J by 5 bases, with 13 bases between them. Germline V gene data show CDR1 as SGHTA and CDR2 as FQGNSA. The CDR3 has 14 amino acids.

J is TRBJ1-6 and V is TRBV5-1, with a weak D call TRBD1 (5 bases). CDR1 is SGHRS and CDR2 is YFSETQ in the germline V gene. This CDR3 comprises 14 residues. Trimming took 5 bases from V and 7 from J, leaving 13 bases between them. This chain's CDR3 is CASSVDIENSPLHF. The CDR3 DNA follows: TGCGCCAGCAGTGTGGACATAGAAAATTCACCCCTCCACTTT.